This T cell receptor (beta chain) was sequenced for a study of response to subunit inactivated influenza vaccine. Study-level points and caveats: The authors offered the suggestion that each seasonal influenza vaccination recruits few new T cells.

This clonotype appeared a few times. Its antigen is undetermined. The CDR3 loop spans 15 amino acids. Germline lookup yields CDR1 SGHTA and CDR2 FQGNSA. V was cut by 5 bases and J by 0 bases, with 14 bases left in between. Each CDR3 protein gets one entry after TCRdb re-called the RT-PCR reads with MiXCR. Among 550,000 to 800,000 distinct CDR3 sequences, about 15% were seen once, and the ten largest hold 6.5% to 8.5%. This receptor was taken from a man aged 50 to 60 who received an inactivated influenza vaccine. This chain joins TRBV7-2 and TRBJ2-7; D is ambiguous. This sample comprised PBMCs from blood, obtained around 14 days before vaccination. The DNA for the CDR3 is TGTGCCAGCAGCCCTCGCCAGTTCGTCTCCTACGAGCAGTACTTC. Translation gives CASSPRQFVSYEQYF.